Each of the 25 T cell receptor beta chains below was sequenced from the same sample in a study of pediatric ulcerative colitis. One to two pinch biopsies were taken from the rectum during colonoscopy. The protocol was immunoSEQ multiplex PCR, while the TCRdb copy is restricted to in-frame clones and leaves out a portion. The table lists about 35,000 clones, approximately 78% of them singletons. The sequencing input was gut tissue. These receptors all come from a boy between 10 and 17 years old with mild ulcerative colitis.

The V gene is TRBV4-2, the J gene TRBJ1-2; D gene ambiguous. V lost 4 bases and J lost 0, with 9 bases in between. The CDR3 length is 14 residues. Germline V gives CDR1 LGHNA, CDR2 YNFKEQ. In DNA form, the CDR3 reads TGTGCCAGCAGCCCAAGGACGGCTAACTATGGCTACACCTTC. This sequence encodes CASSPRTANYGYTF.

The rearrangement joins TRBV5-1 to TRBJ1-1, with TRBD1 as a possible D gene (6 bases). Looked up from germline, CDR1 is SGHRS and CDR2 is YFSETQ. The V end was cut by 4 bases, the J end by 4 bases, with 14 bases between. CDR3 size: 14 residues. This CDR3 reads CASSQQGGITEAFF. CDR3 DNA sequence: TGCGCCAGCAGCCAACAGGGCGGTATCACTGAAGCTTTCTTT.

The chain links TRBV5-1 to TRBJ2-3; tentatively, D is TRBD1 (5 bases). The germline V gene encodes CDR1 SGHRS and CDR2 YFSETQ. Trimming cost V 0 bases and J 2 bases, with 10 bases left between them. The CDR3 is made up of 15 amino acids. The CDR3 nucleotides read TGCGCCAGCAGCTTGGAGTCAGGGTCCACAGATACGCAGTATTTT. Translated, it gives CASSLESGSTDTQYF. The whole variable domain, filled in from reference TRBV5-1 and TRBJ2-3, reads KAGVTQTPRYLIKTRGQQVTLSCSPISGHRSVSWYQQTPGQGLQFLFEYFSETQRNKGNFPGRFSGRQFSNSRSEMNVSTLELGDSALYLCASSLESGSTDTQYFGPGTRLTVL.

The chain employs TRBV5-6 and TRBJ2-7; tentatively, D is TRBD1 (5 bases). The CDR3 loop spans 14 amino acids. V shed 4 bases and J shed 3 bases, with 14 bases lying between them. CDR1 is SGHDT, CDR2 YYEEEE, per germline. The CDR3 DNA reads TGTGCCAGCAGCCCAGGGAACACTTTCTACGAGCAGTACTTC. This translates into CASSPGNTFYEQYF.

This clone was recorded a few times. V gene TRBV18 combines with J gene TRBJ1-5, with 8 bases that match TRBD1. V lost 6 bases, J lost 6 bases, and 10 bases stayed unmatched. Germline CDR1 reads KGHSH; CDR2 reads LQKENI. The CDR3 has 15 residues. This CDR3 reads CASSLYFRGLQPQHF. Here the CDR3 DNA reads TGTGCCAGCTCCCTATACTTCAGGGGGCTTCAGCCCCAGCATTTT.

V is TRBV30 and J is TRBJ1-6, with D hard to call. Germline CDR1 GTSNPN, CDR2 SVGIG (reference sequence). This CDR3 contains 13 residues. The ends were cut back, 0 bases at V and 5 bases at J, with 5 bases in the middle. CDR3 bases: TGTGCCTGGAGTGTAGGCGATAATTCACCCCTCCACTTT. The encoded protein is CAWSVGDNSPLHF.

The chain has TRBV5-5 and TRBJ2-7; maybe TRBD2 (5 bases). Germline CDR1 and CDR2: SGHKS and YYEKEE (reference sequence). The CDR3 runs to 8 residues. The V gene lost 3 bases and the J gene lost 13 bases, with 5 bases spanning the gap. The CDR3 DNA reads TGTGCCAGCAGCTCTAGCTACTTC. It encodes CASSSSYF.

The chain combines TRBV5-6 with TRBJ2-5; 7 bases agree with TRBD1. CDR1 and CDR2 from the germline V gene are SGHDT and YYEEEE. CDR3 length: 13 residues. V trimming: 9 bases; J trimming: 5 bases; junction bases outside the gene matches: 10. The CDR3 protein is CAISTGPRETQYF. The CDR3 nucleotides read TGTGCCATCTCGACAGGGCCTAGGGAGACCCAGTACTTC. The full variable domain, its missing parts supplied by reference TRBV5-6 and TRBJ2-5, is DAGVTQSPTHLIKTRGQQVTLRCSPKSGHDTVSWYQQALGQGPQFIFQYYEEEERQRGNFPDRFSGHQFPNYSSELNVNALLLGDSALYLCAISTGPRETQYFGPGTRLLVL.

The V call is TRBV5-1, the J call TRBJ2-2, with unresolved D. The CDR3 runs to 14 residues. With 5 bases removed from V and 1 base from J, the gap between germline ends came to 9 bases. The germline V gene encodes CDR1 SGHRS and CDR2 YFSETQ. Here the CDR3 reads CASRGPLNTGELFF. As DNA, the CDR3 is TGCGCCAGCAGGGGCCCTCTGAACACCGGGGAGCTGTTTTTT.

In its sample, this clone was seen a few times. This chain uses TRBV28 with TRBJ2-7; D unclear. With 3 bases removed from V and 4 bases from J, the gap between germline ends came to 16 bases. The CDR3 is 15 residues long. Germline-derived CDR1 and CDR2 are MDHEN and SYDVKM. In DNA form, the CDR3 reads TGTGCCAGCAGTTTTAACAGTCACGCAATTTACGAGCAGTACTTC. Residues: CASSFNSHAIYEQYF.

This clone occurred once. The CDR3 loop is CASSGQYNSPLHF. The CDR3 bases are TGTGCCAGCAGTGGGCAGTATAATTCACCCCTCCACTTT. The chain links TRBV25-1 to TRBJ1-6; no firm D call. Germline-derived CDR1 and CDR2 are MGHDK and SYGVNS. V was trimmed by 4 bases and J by 4 bases, leaving 5 bases between them. This CDR3 has 13 residues.

Only one count was recorded for this clone. The CDR3 DNA is TGTGCCAGCAGCCGGACAGGGAGGAACACTGAAGCTTTCTTT. Its protein product is CASSRTGRNTEAFF. The rearrangement joins TRBV5-6 to TRBJ1-1, with 8 bases identical to TRBD1. This CDR3 comprises 14 residues. V gave up 4 bases and J gave up 1 base; unmatched junction bases: 3. Germline CDR1 reads SGHDT; CDR2 reads YYEEEE.

This chain links TRBV5-6 with TRBJ1-3, with no clear D. The CDR3 consists of 13 residues. Deletions cut 1 base from V and 3 bases from J, with 5 bases between. Per germline, CDR1 SGHDT and CDR2 YYEEEE. The DNA of the CDR3 is TGTGCCAGCAGCTTGTTCAATGGAAACACCATATATTTT. This sequence encodes CASSLFNGNTIYF.

This rearrangement joins TRBV2 to TRBJ1-1; tentative D call: TRBD1 (5 bases). The CDR3 has 15 residues. Germline CDR1 is SNHLY and CDR2 is FYNNEI. Trimming removed 6 bases from V and 1 base from J, with 15 bases in between. The DNA for the CDR3 is TGTGCCAGCAGCGTAGAGGGGTCGGCGAACACTGAAGCTTTCTTT. It encodes CASSVEGSANTEAFF.

This clone showed up just once. V usage is TRBV25-1 and J usage is TRBJ1-1; 8 positions match TRBD1. This CDR3 comprises 15 residues. The trim removed 1 base at V and 1 base at J, leaving 2 bases unmatched. In germline, CDR1 is MGHDK, CDR2 SYGVNS. The CDR3 loop reads CASSESGTGNTEAFF. CDR3 nucleotides: TGTGCCAGCAGTGAATCTGGGACAGGGAACACTGAAGCTTTCTTT. Full variable domain (outside the CDR3, taken from reference TRBV25-1 and TRBJ1-1): EADIYQTPRYLVIGTGKKITLECSQTMGHDKMYWYQQDPGMELHLIHYSYGVNSTEKGDLSSESTVSRIRTEHFPLTLESARPSHTSQYLCASSESGTGNTEAFFGQGTRLTVV.

This clone was seen a few times. For the CDR3, the DNA is TGTGCCAGCAGTGAAGAAGTACACTATGGCTACACCTTC. It encodes CASSEEVHYGYTF. This chain connects TRBV6-1 to TRBJ1-2; D call uncertain. Per germline, CDR1 MNHNS and CDR2 SASEGT. The CDR3 contains 13 residues. Trimming cost V 1 base and J 3 bases, with 6 bases left between them.

The rearrangement links TRBV2 to TRBJ1-4, with 9 bases identical to TRBD1. The CDR3 consists of 14 residues. V dropped 8 bases and J dropped 11; count of bases not matched to a gene: 12. Germline loops: CDR1 SNHLY, CDR2 FYNNEI. CDR3 in DNA: TGTGCCAGCTACCTCCGGGACAGGGAGGGGAAACTGTTTTTT. Protein sequence: CASYLRDREGKLFF.

CDR3 in amino acids: CSVVGGAFNEKLFF. The CDR3, as DNA: TGCAGCGTTGTCGGGGGGGCCTTCAATGAAAAACTGTTTTTT. The chain joins TRBV29-1 to TRBJ1-4, with a possible D match to TRBD1 (6 bases). This CDR3 has 14 residues. Germline V gene data show CDR1 as SQVTM and CDR2 as ANQGSEA. The V end was cut by 4 bases, the J end by 5 bases, with 14 bases between.

V is TRBV15 and J is TRBJ1-3, with D unresolved. This CDR3 has 16 amino acids. Germline lookup yields CDR1 LNHNV and CDR2 YYDKDF (reference sequence). The V end was cut by 5 bases, the J end by 7 bases, with 21 bases between. The CDR3 loop reads CATSASTSWPPNTIYF. DNA for the CDR3: TGTGCCACCAGCGCCTCGACCTCATGGCCCCCGAACACCATATATTTT.

This sequence joins TRBV25-1 and TRBJ2-1; 13 bases line up with TRBD2. CDR1 MGHDK and CDR2 SYGVNS come from the germline V gene. V was clipped by 7 bases and J by 0 bases; unmatched bases: 9. The CDR3 has 18 residues. CDR3 in DNA: TGTGCCAGCACTGGACTAGCGGGGGACCTTTTCTCCTACAATGAGCAGTTCTTC. Encoded protein: CASTGLAGDLFSYNEQFF.

This clone was counted only a few times. This chain uses TRBV6-5 with TRBJ1-2; D ambiguous. The CDR3 is 13 amino acids. From germline, CDR1 is MNHEY and CDR2 SVGAGI. Between the trimmed V and J ends, which lost 5 bases and 4 bases, there was a span of 11 bases. The CDR3 nucleotides read TGTGCCAGCAGTCGACATTCTATCTATGGCTACACCTTC. This sequence encodes CASSRHSIYGYTF.

This sequence joins TRBV9 and TRBJ2-5, with 7 bases aligning to TRBD1. Trimming took 3 bases from V and 0 from J; bases not matched to a gene: 8. The CDR3 has 16 amino acids. Germline V gene sequence: CDR1 SGDLS, CDR2 YYNGEE. CDR3 sequence (DNA): TGTGCCAGCAGCGCTCCCCGGGGACAGTACCAAGAGACCCAGTACTTC. Amino acids: CASSAPRGQYQETQYF.

The chain is built from TRBV4-1 and TRBJ2-7; TRBD1 matches at 7 bases. There are 15 residues in the CDR3. Germline assignment: CDR1 MGHRA and CDR2 YSYEKL. Trimming cost V 1 base and J 3 bases; bases outside gene matches: 6. CDR3 DNA sequence: TGCGCCAGCAGCCAAGCGGGGACAGCCTACTACGAGCAGTACTTC. This codes for CASSQAGTAYYEQYF.

V is TRBV27 and J is TRBJ2-7; weak D call: TRBD1 (5 bases). Trimming left V 0 bases short and J 2 bases short, with 8 bases between. Germline assignment: CDR1 MNHEY and CDR2 SMNVEV (reference sequence). The CDR3 consists of 14 residues. As DNA, the CDR3 is TGTGCCAGCAGTTTATCGAAAGGGGCCTACGAGCAGTACTTC. It specifies CASSLSKGAYEQYF.

The gene calls are TRBV6-4 and TRBJ2-1, with 8 positions matching TRBD2. CDR1 is MRHNA, CDR2 SNTAGT, per germline. The CDR3 consists of 13 residues. J was trimmed by 6 bases and V by 4 bases; bases with no gene match: 2. The CDR3 nucleotides are TGTGCCAGCAGTGCGGGGGGGCCCAATGAGCAGTTCTTC. It specifies CASSAGGPNEQFF.